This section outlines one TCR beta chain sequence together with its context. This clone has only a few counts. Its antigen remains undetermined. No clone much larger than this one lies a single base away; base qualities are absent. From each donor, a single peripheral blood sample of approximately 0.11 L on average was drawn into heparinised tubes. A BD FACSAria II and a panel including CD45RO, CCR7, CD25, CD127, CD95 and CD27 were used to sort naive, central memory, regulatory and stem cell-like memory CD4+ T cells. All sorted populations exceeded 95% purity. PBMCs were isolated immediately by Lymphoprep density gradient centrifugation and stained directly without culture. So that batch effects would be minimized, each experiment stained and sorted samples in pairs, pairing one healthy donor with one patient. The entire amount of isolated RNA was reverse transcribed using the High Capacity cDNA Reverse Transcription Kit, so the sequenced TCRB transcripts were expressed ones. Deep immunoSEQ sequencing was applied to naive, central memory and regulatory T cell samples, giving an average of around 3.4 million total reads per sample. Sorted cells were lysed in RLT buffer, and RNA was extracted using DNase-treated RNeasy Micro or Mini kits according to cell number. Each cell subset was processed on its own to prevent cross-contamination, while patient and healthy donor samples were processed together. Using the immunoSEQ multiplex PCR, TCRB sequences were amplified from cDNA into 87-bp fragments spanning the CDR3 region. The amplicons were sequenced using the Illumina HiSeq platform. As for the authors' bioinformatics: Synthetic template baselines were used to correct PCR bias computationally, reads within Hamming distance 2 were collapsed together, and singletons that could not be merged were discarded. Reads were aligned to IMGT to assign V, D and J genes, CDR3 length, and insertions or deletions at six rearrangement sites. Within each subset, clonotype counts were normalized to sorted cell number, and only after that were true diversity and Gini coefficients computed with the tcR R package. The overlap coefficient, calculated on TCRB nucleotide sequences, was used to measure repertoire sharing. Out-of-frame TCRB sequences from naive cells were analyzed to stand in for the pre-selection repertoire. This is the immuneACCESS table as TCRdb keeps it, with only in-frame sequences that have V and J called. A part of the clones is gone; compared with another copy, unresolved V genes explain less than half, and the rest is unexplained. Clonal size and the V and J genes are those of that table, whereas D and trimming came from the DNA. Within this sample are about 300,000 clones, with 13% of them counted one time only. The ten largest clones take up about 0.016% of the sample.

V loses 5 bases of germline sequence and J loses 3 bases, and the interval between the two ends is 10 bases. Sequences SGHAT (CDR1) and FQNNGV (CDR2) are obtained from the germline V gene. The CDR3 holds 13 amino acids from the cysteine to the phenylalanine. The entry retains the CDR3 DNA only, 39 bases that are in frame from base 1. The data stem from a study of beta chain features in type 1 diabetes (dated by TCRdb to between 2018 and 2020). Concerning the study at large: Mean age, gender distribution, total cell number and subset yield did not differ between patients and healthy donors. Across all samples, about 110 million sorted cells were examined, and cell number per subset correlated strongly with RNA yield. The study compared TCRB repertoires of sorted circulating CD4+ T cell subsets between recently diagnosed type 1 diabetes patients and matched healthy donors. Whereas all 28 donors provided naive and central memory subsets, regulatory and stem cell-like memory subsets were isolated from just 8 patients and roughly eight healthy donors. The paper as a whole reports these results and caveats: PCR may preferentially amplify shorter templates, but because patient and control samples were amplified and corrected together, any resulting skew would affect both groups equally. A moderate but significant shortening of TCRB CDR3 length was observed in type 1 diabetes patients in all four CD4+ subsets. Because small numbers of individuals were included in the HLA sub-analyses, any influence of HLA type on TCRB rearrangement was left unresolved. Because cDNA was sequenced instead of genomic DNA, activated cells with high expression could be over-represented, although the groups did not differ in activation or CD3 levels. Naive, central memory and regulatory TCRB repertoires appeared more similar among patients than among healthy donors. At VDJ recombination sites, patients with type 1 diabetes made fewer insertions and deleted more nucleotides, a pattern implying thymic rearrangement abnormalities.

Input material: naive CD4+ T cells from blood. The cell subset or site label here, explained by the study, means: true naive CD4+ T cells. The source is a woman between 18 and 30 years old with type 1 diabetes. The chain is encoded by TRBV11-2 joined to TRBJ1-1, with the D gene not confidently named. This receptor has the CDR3 CASSRWRDTEAFF. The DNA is TGTGCCAGCAGCCGGTGGAGGGACACTGAAGCTTTCTTT.